This T cell receptor (beta chain) was recorded in a study of T cell responses to AZD1222 COVID-19 vaccine. About the study: The study pooled second doses at about 4 or about 12 weeks. Findings and limits, study-wide: The breadth and depth of Spike-specific TCRs increased once two AZD1222 doses had been given. Seropositive status at baseline applied to only six AZD1222 recipients.

Points on this clone: Its cognate antigen is unknown.

Assay: immunoSEQ multiplex PCR; the TCRdb copy retains only in-frame clones and omits some. The sample has 100,000 to 150,000 clones, roughly nine tenths seen once; the top ten hold roughly 3.9%. CDR1 is MDHEN and CDR2 is SYDVKM in the germline V gene. The CDR3 extends over 15 amino acids. Trimming at V came to 5 bases and at J to 9 bases, leaving 7 bases not matched to a gene. The sample consisted of peripheral blood, taken on day 0 of AZD1222 vaccination. The receptor's source is an adult in good health. The chain links TRBV28 to TRBJ2-1, with TRBD2 identical over 13 bases. CDR3 in amino acids: CASSPGLAGVAEQFF. Written as DNA, the CDR3 is TGTGCCAGCAGTCCCGGACTAGCGGGAGTGGCTGAGCAGTTCTTC.